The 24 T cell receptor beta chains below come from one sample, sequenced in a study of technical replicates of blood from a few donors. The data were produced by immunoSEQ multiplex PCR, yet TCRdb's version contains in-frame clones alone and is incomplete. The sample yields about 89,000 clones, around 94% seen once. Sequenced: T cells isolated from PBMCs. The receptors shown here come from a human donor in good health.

CDR3 sequence: CASSIDPGVLAVFRNEKLFF. The CDR3, as DNA: TGTGCCAGTAGTATTGACCCAGGGGTCCTCGCCGTCTTCCGTAATGAAAAACTGTTTTTT. V gene TRBV19 combines with J gene TRBJ1-4; tentative D call: TRBD1 (6 bases). The CDR3 is 20 residues long. Deletions cut 3 bases from V and 4 bases from J, with 27 bases between. Germline CDR1 and CDR2: LNHDA and SQIVND (reference sequence).

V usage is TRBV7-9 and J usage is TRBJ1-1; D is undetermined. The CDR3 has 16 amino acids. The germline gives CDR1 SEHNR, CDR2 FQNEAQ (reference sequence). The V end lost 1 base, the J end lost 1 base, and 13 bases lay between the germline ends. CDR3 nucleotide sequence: TGTGCCAGCAGCTTAGGTCGGGGTCGAAGGAACACTGAAGCTTTCTTT. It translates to CASSLGRGRRNTEAFF.

In DNA, the CDR3 is TGTGCCAGCAGCTCCCCCCTCTTTGATACGCAGTATTTT. The encoded protein is CASSSPLFDTQYF. This chain connects TRBV11-3 to TRBJ2-3; D unclear. Germline loops: CDR1 SGHNT, CDR2 YENEEA. The CDR3 runs to 13 residues. Trimming took off 4 bases at V and 6 bases at J, with 11 bases between the two ends.

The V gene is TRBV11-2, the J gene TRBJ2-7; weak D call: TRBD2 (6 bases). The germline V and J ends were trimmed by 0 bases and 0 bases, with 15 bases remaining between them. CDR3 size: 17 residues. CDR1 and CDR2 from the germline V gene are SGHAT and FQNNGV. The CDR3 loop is CASSLDGFGSLSYEQYF. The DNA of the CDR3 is TGTGCCAGCAGCTTAGATGGATTCGGGAGTCTCTCCTACGAGCAGTACTTC. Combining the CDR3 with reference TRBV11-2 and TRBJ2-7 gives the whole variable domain EAGVAQSPRYKIIEKRQSVAFWCNPISGHATLYWYQQILGQGPKLLIQFQNNGVVDDSQLPKDRFSAERLKGVDSTLKIQPAKLEDSAVYLCASSLDGFGSLSYEQYFGPGTRLTVT.

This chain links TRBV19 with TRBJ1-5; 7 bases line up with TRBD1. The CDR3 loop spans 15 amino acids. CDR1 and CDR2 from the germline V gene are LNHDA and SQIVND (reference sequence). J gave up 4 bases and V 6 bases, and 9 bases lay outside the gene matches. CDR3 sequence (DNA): TGTGCCAGTAGCAGGGGGTCGCCCTGGAATCAGCCCCAGCATTTT. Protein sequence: CASSRGSPWNQPQHF.

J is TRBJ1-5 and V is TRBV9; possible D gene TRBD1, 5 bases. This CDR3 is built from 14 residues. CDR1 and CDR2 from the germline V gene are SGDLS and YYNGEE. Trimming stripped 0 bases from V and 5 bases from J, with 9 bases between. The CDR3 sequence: CASSVAPGDQPQHF. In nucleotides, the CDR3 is TGTGCCAGCAGCGTAGCTCCGGGGGATCAGCCCCAGCATTTT.

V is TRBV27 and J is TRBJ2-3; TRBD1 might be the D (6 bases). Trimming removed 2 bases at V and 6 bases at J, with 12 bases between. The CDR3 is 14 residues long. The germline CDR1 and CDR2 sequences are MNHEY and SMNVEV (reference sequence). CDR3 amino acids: CASSLLTGTDTQYF. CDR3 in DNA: TGTGCCAGCAGTTTACTTACAGGGACCGATACGCAGTATTTT.

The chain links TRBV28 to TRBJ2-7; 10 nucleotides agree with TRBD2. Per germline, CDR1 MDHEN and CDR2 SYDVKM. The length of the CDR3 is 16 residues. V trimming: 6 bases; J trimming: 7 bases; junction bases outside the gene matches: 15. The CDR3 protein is CASSLERLAGIMEQYF. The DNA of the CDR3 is TGTGCCAGCAGCCTTGAGAGACTAGCGGGTATTATGGAGCAGTACTTC.

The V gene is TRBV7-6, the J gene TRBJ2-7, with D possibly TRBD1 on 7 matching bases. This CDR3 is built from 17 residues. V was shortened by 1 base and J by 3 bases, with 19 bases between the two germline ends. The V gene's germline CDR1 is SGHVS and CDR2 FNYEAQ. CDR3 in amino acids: CASSLVWVEGAFYEQYF. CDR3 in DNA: TGTGCCAGCAGCTTAGTGTGGGTGGAGGGGGCTTTCTACGAGCAGTACTTC.

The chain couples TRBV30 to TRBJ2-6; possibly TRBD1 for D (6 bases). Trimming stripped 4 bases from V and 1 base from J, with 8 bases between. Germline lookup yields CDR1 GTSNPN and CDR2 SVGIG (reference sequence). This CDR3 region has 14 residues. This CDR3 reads CAWNRESGANVLTF. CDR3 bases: TGTGCCTGGAACAGGGAATCTGGGGCCAACGTCCTGACTTTC. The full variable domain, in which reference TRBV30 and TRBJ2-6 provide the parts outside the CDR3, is SQTIHQWPATLVQPVGSPLSLECTVEGTSNPNLYWYRQAAGRGLQLLFYSVGIGQISSEVPQNLSASRPQDRQFILSSKKLLLSDSGFYLCAWNRESGANVLTFGAGSRLTVL.

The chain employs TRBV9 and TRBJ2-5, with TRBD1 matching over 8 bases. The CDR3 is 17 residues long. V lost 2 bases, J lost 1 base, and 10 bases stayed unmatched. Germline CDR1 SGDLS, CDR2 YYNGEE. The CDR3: CASSVGQGRMAQETQYF. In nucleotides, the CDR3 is TGTGCCAGCAGCGTCGGACAGGGAAGGATGGCCCAAGAGACCCAGTACTTC.

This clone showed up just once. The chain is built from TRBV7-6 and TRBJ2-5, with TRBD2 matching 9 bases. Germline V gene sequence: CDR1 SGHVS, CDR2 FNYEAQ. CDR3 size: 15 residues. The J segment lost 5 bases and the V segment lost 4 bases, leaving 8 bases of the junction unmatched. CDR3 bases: TGTGCCAGCAGCTCCCCTGCGGGGGGGCTGGAGACCCAGTACTTC. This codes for CASSSPAGGLETQYF.

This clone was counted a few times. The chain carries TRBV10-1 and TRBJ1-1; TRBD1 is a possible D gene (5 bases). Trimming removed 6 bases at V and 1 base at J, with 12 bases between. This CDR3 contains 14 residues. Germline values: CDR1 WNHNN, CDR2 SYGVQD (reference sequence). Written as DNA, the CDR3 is TGCGCCAGCAGCGCCAGGGTGGGGAACACTGAAGCTTTCTTT. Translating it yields CASSARVGNTEAFF.

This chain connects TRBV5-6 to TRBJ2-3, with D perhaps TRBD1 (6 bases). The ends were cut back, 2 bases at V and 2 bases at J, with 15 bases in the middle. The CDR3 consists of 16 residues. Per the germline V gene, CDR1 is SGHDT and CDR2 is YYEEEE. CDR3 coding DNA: TGTGCCAGCAGCTTCAGGGGAAGGGGAGACACAGATACGCAGTATTTT. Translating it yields CASSFRGRGDTDTQYF.

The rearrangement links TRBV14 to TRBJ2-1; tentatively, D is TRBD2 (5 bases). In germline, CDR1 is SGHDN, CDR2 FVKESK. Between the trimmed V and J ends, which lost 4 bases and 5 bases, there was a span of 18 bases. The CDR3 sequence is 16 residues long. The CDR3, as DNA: TGTGCCAGCAGCCTAAGCGGTCTGTTACGGCACAATGAGCAGTTCTTC. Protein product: CASSLSGLLRHNEQFF.

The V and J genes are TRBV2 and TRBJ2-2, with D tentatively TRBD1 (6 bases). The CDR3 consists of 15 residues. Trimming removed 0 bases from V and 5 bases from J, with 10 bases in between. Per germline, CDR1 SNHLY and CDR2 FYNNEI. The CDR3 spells CASSEARRGTGELFF. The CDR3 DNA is TGTGCCAGCAGTGAAGCGCGCAGGGGAACCGGGGAGCTGTTTTTT.

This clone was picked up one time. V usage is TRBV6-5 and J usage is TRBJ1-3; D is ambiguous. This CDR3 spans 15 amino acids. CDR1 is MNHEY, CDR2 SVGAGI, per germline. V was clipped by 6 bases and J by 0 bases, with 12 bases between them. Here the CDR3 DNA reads TGTGCCAGCAGAGCCCTTATCTCCTCTGGAAACACCATATATTTT. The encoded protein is CASRALISSGNTIYF.

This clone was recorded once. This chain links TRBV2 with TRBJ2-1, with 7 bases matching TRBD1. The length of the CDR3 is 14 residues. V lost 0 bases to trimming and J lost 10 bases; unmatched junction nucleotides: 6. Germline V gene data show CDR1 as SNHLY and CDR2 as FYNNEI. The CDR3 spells CASSEARGYREQFF. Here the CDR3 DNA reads TGTGCCAGCAGTGAAGCCAGGGGGTACCGGGAGCAGTTCTTC.

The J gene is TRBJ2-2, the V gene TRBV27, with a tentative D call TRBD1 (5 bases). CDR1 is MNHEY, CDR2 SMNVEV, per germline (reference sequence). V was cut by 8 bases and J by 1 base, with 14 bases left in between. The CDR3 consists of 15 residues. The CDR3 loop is CASRHERGNTGELFF. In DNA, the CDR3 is TGTGCCAGCCGACACGAAAGGGGGAACACCGGGGAGCTGTTTTTT.

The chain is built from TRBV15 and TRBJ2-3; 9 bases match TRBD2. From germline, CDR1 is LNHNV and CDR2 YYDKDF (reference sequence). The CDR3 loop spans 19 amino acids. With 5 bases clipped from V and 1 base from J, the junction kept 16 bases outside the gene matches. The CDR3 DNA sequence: TGTGCCACCAGCGTATTTTATATGCTCAAGCGGGGGGGCACAGATACGCAGTATTTT. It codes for CATSVFYMLKRGGTDTQYF.

This chain's CDR3 is CASSQVAGQETQYF. CDR3 DNA sequence: TGCGCCAGCAGCCAAGTAGCGGGGCAAGAGACCCAGTACTTC. This chain uses TRBV4-1 with TRBJ2-5; 8 bases map to TRBD2. Per germline, CDR1 MGHRA and CDR2 YSYEKL. The length of the CDR3 is 14 residues. V was pared by 1 base and J by 2 bases, with 0 bases of the junction left unmatched.

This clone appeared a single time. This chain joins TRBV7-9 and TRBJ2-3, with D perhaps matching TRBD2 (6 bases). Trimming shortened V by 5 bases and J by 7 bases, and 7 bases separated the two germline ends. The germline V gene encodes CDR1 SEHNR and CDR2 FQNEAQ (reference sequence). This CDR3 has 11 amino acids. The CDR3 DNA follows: TGTGCCAGCAGCGGACTATATACGCAGTATTTT. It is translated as CASSGLYTQYF.

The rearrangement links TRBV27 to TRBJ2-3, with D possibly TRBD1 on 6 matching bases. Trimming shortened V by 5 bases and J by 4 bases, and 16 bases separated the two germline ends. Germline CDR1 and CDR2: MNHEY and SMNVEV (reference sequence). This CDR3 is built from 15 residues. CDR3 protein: CASSPSAGAADTQYF. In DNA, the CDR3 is TGTGCCAGCAGTCCCTCAGCAGGGGCTGCAGATACGCAGTATTTT.

The CDR3 bases are TGTGCCAGCAGTTTATCAGGGGAACCTCCCTACGAGCAGTACTTC. Encoded protein: CASSLSGEPPYEQYF. The genes are TRBV28 and TRBJ2-7; D is perhaps TRBD1 (6 bases). Trimming removed 1 base from V and 2 bases from J, with 12 bases in between. CDR1 is MDHEN, CDR2 SYDVKM, per germline. The CDR3 loop spans 15 amino acids.